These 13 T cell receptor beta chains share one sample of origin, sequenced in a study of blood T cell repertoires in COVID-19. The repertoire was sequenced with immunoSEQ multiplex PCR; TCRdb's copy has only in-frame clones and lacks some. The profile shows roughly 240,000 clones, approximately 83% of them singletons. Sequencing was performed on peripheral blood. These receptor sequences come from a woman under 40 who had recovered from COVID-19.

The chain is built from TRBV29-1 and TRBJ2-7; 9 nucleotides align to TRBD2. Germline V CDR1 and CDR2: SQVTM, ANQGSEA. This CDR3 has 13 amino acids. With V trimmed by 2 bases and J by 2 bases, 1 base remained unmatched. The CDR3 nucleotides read TGCAGCGTTGAACTAGCGGGGACCTACGAGCAGTACTTC. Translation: CSVELAGTYEQYF.

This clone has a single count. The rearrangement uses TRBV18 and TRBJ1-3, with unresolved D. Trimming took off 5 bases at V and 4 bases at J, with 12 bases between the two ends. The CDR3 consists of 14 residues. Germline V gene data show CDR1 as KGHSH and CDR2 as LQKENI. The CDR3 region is CASSSSEAGNTIYF. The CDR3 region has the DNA TGTGCCAGCTCATCGTCAGAGGCCGGAAACACCATATATTTT. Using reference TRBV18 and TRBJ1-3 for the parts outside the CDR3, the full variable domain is NAGVMQNPRHLVRRRGQEARLRCSPMKGHSHVYWYRQLPEEGLKFMVYLQKENIIDESGMPKERFSAEFPKEGPSILRIQQVVRGDSAAYFCASSSSEAGNTIYFGEGSWLTVV.

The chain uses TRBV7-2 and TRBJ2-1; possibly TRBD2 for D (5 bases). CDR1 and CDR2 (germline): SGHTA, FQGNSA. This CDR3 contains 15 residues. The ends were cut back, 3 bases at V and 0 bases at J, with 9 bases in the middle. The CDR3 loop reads CASSLVGSSYNEQFF. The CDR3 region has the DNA TGTGCCAGCAGCTTGGTGGGGAGCTCCTACAATGAGCAGTTCTTC.

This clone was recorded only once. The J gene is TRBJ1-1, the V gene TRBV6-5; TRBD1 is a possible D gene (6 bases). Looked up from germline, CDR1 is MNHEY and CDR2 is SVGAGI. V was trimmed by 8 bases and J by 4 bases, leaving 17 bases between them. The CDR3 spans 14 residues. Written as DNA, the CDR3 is TGTGCCAGCGATGCACAGGGAGTGGTCACTGAAGCTTTCTTT. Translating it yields CASDAQGVVTEAFF.

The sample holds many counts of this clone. Written as DNA, the CDR3 is TGTGCCATCAGTGAGTCGAGTCCGAATTCACCCCTCCACTTT. Translated: CAISESSPNSPLHF. The chain carries TRBV10-3 and TRBJ1-6; D is unresolved. Germline V lookup: CDR1 ENHRY, CDR2 SYGVKD. Trimming left V 0 bases short and J 7 bases short, with 7 bases between. The CDR3 covers 14 residues.

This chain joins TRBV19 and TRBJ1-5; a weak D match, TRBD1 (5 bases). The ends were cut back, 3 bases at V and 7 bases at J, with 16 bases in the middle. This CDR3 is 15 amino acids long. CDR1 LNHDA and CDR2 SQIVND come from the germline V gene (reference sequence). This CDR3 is CASSISRGRDQPQHF. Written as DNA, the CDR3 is TGTGCCAGTAGTATCTCACGGGGGAGAGACCAGCCCCAGCATTTT.

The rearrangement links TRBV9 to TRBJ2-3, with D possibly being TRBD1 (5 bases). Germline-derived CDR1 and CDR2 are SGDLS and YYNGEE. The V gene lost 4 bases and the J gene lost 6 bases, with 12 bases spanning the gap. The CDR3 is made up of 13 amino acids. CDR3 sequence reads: CASSSQGRDTQYF. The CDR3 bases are TGTGCCAGCAGCTCCCAGGGCCGGGATACGCAGTATTTT.

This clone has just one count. Written as DNA, the CDR3 is TGTGCCAGCAGCTTAGGTCAGGGTTTAGTCTATGGCTACACCTTC. This sequence encodes CASSLGQGLVYGYTF. This chain links TRBV13 with TRBJ1-2; D might be TRBD1 (5 bases). The germline V gene has CDR1 PRHDT and CDR2 FYEKMQ (reference sequence). The germline V and J ends were trimmed by 0 bases and 4 bases, with 12 bases remaining between them. The CDR3 runs to 15 residues.

The CDR3 region has the DNA TGTGCCAGCAGCCCAGCGGGGGGGCATACCGGGGAGCTGTTTTTT. Amino acids: CASSPAGGHTGELFF. The chain links TRBV7-8 to TRBJ2-2; 10 bases agree with TRBD2. Germline CDR1 SGHVS, CDR2 FQNEAQ. The CDR3 consists of 15 residues. Trimming removed 5 bases from V and 5 bases from J; junction bases left unmatched: 5. The full variable domain, rest sourced from reference TRBV7-8 and TRBJ2-2, is GAGVSQSPRYKVAKRGQDVALRCDPISGHVSLFWYQQALGQGPEFLTYFQNEAQLDKSGLPSDRFFAERPEGSVSTLKIQRTQQEDSAVYLCASSPAGGHTGELFFGEGSRLTVL.

The CDR3 DNA sequence: TGTGCCAGCAGCGTGGCCGCTAGCACAGATACGCAGTATTTT. It specifies CASSVAASTDTQYF. V is TRBV9 and J is TRBJ2-3; D ambiguous. This CDR3 region has 14 residues. Trimming removed 2 bases from V and 0 bases from J, with 7 bases in between. Germline V gene data show CDR1 as SGDLS and CDR2 as YYNGEE.

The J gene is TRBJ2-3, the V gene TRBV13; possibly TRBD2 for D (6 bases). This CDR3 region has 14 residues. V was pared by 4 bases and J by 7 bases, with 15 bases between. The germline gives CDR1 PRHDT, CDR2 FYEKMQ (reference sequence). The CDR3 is CASSSRLVRNTQYF. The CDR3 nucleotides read TGTGCCAGCAGCTCGCGACTAGTGAGAAATACGCAGTATTTT.

CDR3 coding DNA: TGTGCCAGCAGCCATATGAAAAGCCCCGCGTCTGGTAGTTCACCCCTCCACTTT. The encoded protein is CASSHMKSPASGSSPLHF. The chain employs TRBV5-4 and TRBJ1-6; D remains ambiguous. CDR1 and CDR2 (germline): SGHNT, YYREEE (reference sequence). V gave up 4 bases and J gave up 9 bases, with 26 bases separating them. The CDR3 has 18 residues.

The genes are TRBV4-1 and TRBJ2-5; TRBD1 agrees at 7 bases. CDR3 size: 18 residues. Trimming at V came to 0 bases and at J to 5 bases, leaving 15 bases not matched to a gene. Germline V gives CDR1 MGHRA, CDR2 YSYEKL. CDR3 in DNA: TGCGCCAGCAGCCAAGATATTCGGCAGGGGGATTTCTCCGAGACCCAGTACTTC. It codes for CASSQDIRQGDFSETQYF.